Below, 27 T cell receptor beta chains from the same sample are listed, as sequenced in a study of shared clonotypes between healthy human individuals. TCRdb's copy holds only in-frame clones and misses some; the assay was immunoSEQ multiplex PCR. The sample consists of around 2,000,000 clones, approximately 94% of them appearing once. Selected positively for CCR7 and CD45RO-negative, naive CD8 cells excluded terminally differentiated effector memory CD45RA+ cells. Sequenced input: naive CD8+ T cells sorted from blood. These receptors were obtained from a man between 18 and 29 years old in good health.

The rearrangement links TRBV2 to TRBJ2-1; 7 bases map to TRBD2. V was pared by 7 bases and J by 1 base, with 13 bases of the junction left unmatched. This CDR3 comprises 17 residues. Germline values: CDR1 SNHLY, CDR2 FYNNEI. The CDR3 DNA is TGTGCCAGCAATAACGACCCGGCGGGGGTGTCCTACAATGAGCAGTTCTTC. As protein: CASNNDPAGVSYNEQFF.

This chain connects TRBV7-2 to TRBJ2-1; D uncertain. The V end was cut by 5 bases, the J end by 10 bases, with 15 bases between. CDR1 and CDR2 (germline): SGHTA, FQGNSA. The CDR3 is 13 amino acids. In DNA form, the CDR3 reads TGTGCCAGCAGCATAAGTGGCAGTATCGAGCAGTTCTTC. This sequence encodes CASSISGSIEQFF.

CDR3 protein: CASSGRGAGAFF. The CDR3 region has the DNA TGTGCCAGTAGCGGGAGAGGAGCGGGAGCTTTCTTT. The chain employs TRBV19 and TRBJ1-1; D is unresolved. The CDR3 covers 12 residues. Germline values: CDR1 LNHDA, CDR2 SQIVND (reference sequence). V lost 6 bases and J 10 bases, leaving 15 bases between the germline ends.

The chain links TRBV5-1 to TRBJ1-1; TRBD1 agrees at 7 bases. V was clipped by 1 base and J by 4 bases; unmatched bases: 7. The CDR3 consists of 15 residues. Germline CDR1 is SGHRS and CDR2 is YFSETQ. The CDR3 is CASSLYAGGATEAFF. The CDR3 nucleotides are TGCGCCAGCAGCTTGTACGCAGGGGGGGCCACTGAAGCTTTCTTT.

This chain links TRBV28 with TRBJ2-7, with D perhaps TRBD1 (6 bases). Deletions cut 6 bases from V and 2 bases from J, with 14 bases between. In germline, CDR1 is MDHEN, CDR2 SYDVKM. This CDR3 is 14 amino acids long. The CDR3 nucleotides are TGTGCCAGCAGATCGACAGGATCTCCCTACGAGCAGTACTTC. It yields the protein CASRSTGSPYEQYF. Full variable domain (outside the CDR3, taken from reference TRBV28 and TRBJ2-7): DVKVTQSSRYLVKRTGEKVFLECVQDMDHENMFWYRQDPGLGLRLIYFSYDVKMKEKGDIPEGYSVSREKKERFSLILESASTNQTSMYLCASRSTGSPYEQYFGPGTRLTVT.

The count of this clone is one. V and J are TRBV30 and TRBJ1-1; D is undetermined. The CDR3 extends over 15 amino acids. Germline V gene sequence: CDR1 GTSNPN, CDR2 SVGIG (reference sequence). The V and J ends lost 5 bases and 2 bases respectively, with 18 bases between them. The CDR3, as DNA: TGTGCCTGGGAGGTCCTCAGTGGAAGCAACACTGAAGCTTTCTTT. Its translation is CAWEVLSGSNTEAFF.

The chain joins TRBV5-4 to TRBJ1-6, with 7 bases identical to TRBD1. The CDR3 loop spans 16 amino acids. Germline CDR1 and CDR2: SGHNT and YYREEE (reference sequence). After removal of 4 bases from V and 6 bases from J, the junction contained 10 bases not matched to a gene. The CDR3 protein is CASSLWLAGGNSPLHF. The CDR3 bases are TGTGCCAGCAGCCTTTGGTTGGCAGGGGGTAATTCACCCCTCCACTTT.

The gene calls are TRBV2 and TRBJ2-1, with 7 positions matching TRBD1. This CDR3 spans 17 amino acids. After removal of 8 bases from V and 2 bases from J, the junction contained 15 bases not matched to a gene. CDR1 and CDR2 (germline): SNHLY, FYNNEI. This CDR3 is CASDTLPDRPTYNEQFF. The DNA of the CDR3 is TGTGCCAGCGATACATTACCGGACAGGCCTACCTACAATGAGCAGTTCTTC.

The rearrangement joins TRBV5-6 to TRBJ1-2; TRBD1 agrees at 10 bases. V shed 4 bases, J shed 9 bases, and the junction held 3 bases outside the gene matches. The germline V gene encodes CDR1 SGHDT and CDR2 YYEEEE. CDR3 length equals 12 residues. The CDR3 DNA follows: TGTGCCAGCAGCGGGACAGGGGCGAGCTACACCTTC. This gives the protein CASSGTGASYTF. The full variable domain, its missing parts supplied by reference TRBV5-6 and TRBJ1-2, is DAGVTQSPTHLIKTRGQQVTLRCSPKSGHDTVSWYQQALGQGPQFIFQYYEEEERQRGNFPDRFSGHQFPNYSSELNVNALLLGDSALYLCASSGTGASYTFGSGTRLTVV.

V is TRBV5-4 and J is TRBJ2-2, with D perhaps matching TRBD1 or TRBD2 (5 bases each). CDR3 size: 16 residues. V lost 3 bases and J 0 bases, leaving 12 bases between the germline ends. Per germline, CDR1 SGHNT and CDR2 YYREEE (reference sequence). In DNA, the CDR3 is TGTGCCAGCAGCTCTAAGGGACGGACGAACACCGGGGAGCTGTTTTTT. The encoded protein is CASSSKGRTNTGELFF.

The chain carries TRBV6-5 and TRBJ2-2; D may be TRBD2 (6 bases). The germline V gene has CDR1 MNHEY and CDR2 SVGAGI. V was cut by 3 bases and J by 4 bases, with 12 bases left in between. There are 15 residues in the CDR3. Written as DNA, the CDR3 is TGTGCCAGCAGTTATCGCCCGGGAGTCACCGGGGAGCTGTTTTTT. Its protein product is CASSYRPGVTGELFF.

The chain recombines TRBV4-3 with TRBJ2-1, with a weak D call TRBD1 (7 bases). CDR1 is LGHNA and CDR2 is YSLEER in the germline V gene. The CDR3 consists of 18 residues. Trimming removed 0 bases from V and 4 bases from J, with 19 bases in between. The CDR3 is CASSQDLGRTGKYNEQFF. CDR3 bases: TGCGCCAGCAGCCAAGATTTGGGGAGGACAGGAAAGTACAATGAGCAGTTCTTC.

V usage is TRBV5-6 and J usage is TRBJ2-2; D not certain. This CDR3 has 15 amino acids. Trimming took 2 bases from V and 0 from J, leaving 8 bases between them. Germline V gives CDR1 SGHDT, CDR2 YYEEEE. In DNA, the CDR3 is TGTGCCAGCAGCTTTGACACCGCGAACACCGGGGAGCTGTTTTTT. This translates into CASSFDTANTGELFF.

CDR3 DNA: TGTGCCAGCGGCGTGGGAAATGAAAAACTGTTTTTT. As protein: CASGVGNEKLFF. The chain recombines TRBV7-9 with TRBJ1-4; no definite D call. There are 12 residues in the CDR3. Trimming pared 8 bases from V and 5 bases from J, leaving 9 bases between. Germline V gene lookup returns CDR1 SEHNR and CDR2 FQNEAQ (reference sequence).

J is TRBJ2-3 and V is TRBV6-5; weak D call: TRBD2 (5 bases). The CDR3 has 14 residues. Germline V gene lookup returns CDR1 MNHEY and CDR2 SVGAGI. Trimming removed 5 bases at V and 2 bases at J, with 11 bases between. The CDR3 sequence is CASSLGENTDTQYF. The CDR3 nucleotides are TGTGCCAGCAGTCTCGGGGAGAACACAGATACGCAGTATTTT.

This clone showed up just once. Germline is not matched at one junction end, which may reflect a read error. This rearrangement joins TRBV7-9 to TRBJ2-3, with 8 bases identical to TRBD1. The CDR3 has 11 amino acids. The germline gives CDR1 SEHNR, CDR2 FQNEAQ (reference sequence). CDR3 in DNA: TGTGCCAGCAGCGCCGGGACAGGCCCATCTTTT. Encoded protein: CASSAGTGPSF.

The CDR3 DNA follows: TGTGCCAGCAGCCAGGGACAGGGCTTCTCCTACGAGCAGTACTTC. It yields the protein CASSQGQGFSYEQYF. This chain connects TRBV7-9 to TRBJ2-7; the match to TRBD1 covers 9 bases. Germline CDR1 SEHNR, CDR2 FQNEAQ (reference sequence). The CDR3 is made up of 15 amino acids. V gave up 5 bases and J gave up 0 bases; unmatched junction bases: 5.

V is TRBV11-2 and J is TRBJ2-6, with D perhaps TRBD2 (6 bases). V was cut by 7 bases and J by 0 bases, with 10 bases left in between. The CDR3 has 15 amino acids. Germline assignment: CDR1 SGHAT and CDR2 FQNNGV. CDR3 in DNA: TGTGCCAGCATCCCGGGAGTCTCTGGGGCCAACGTCCTGACTTTC. It specifies CASIPGVSGANVLTF.

This chain joins TRBV6-1 and TRBJ1-6; maybe TRBD1 (6 bases). V was clipped by 2 bases and J by 7 bases, with 9 bases between them. The CDR3 length is 14 residues. Germline V gene data show CDR1 as MNHNS and CDR2 as SASEGT. The chain's CDR3 is CASSETGMNSPLHF. The CDR3 DNA sequence: TGTGCCAGCAGTGAAACAGGGATGAATTCACCCCTCCACTTT.

The rearrangement uses TRBV29-1 and TRBJ2-7, with a possible D match to TRBD1 (5 bases). Per germline, CDR1 SQVTM and CDR2 ANQGSEA. V was clipped by 6 bases and J by 0 bases, with 15 bases between them. The CDR3 has 14 residues. Here the CDR3 DNA reads TGCAGCGTGATTGACAGAGTTTTCTCCTACGAGCAGTACTTC. It is translated as CSVIDRVFSYEQYF.

This clone has just one count. V is TRBV9 and J is TRBJ2-7; weak D call: TRBD2 (6 bases). The germline V gene encodes CDR1 SGDLS and CDR2 YYNGEE. The length of the CDR3 is 14 residues. V lost 4 bases to trimming and J lost 7 bases, with 18 bases between them. The CDR3 DNA reads as TGTGCCAGCAGCCCCGCGGGGCTCGCCGAAGAGCAGTACTTC. Translating it yields CASSPAGLAEEQYF.

This chain connects TRBV9 to TRBJ1-2; no firm D call. V dropped 4 bases and J dropped 8 bases, with 12 bases sitting between them. The CDR3 loop spans 12 amino acids. Germline V CDR1 and CDR2: SGDLS, YYNGEE. The CDR3 coding sequence is TGTGCCAGCAGCTCTCTGGGAGGGGGCTACACCTTC. The encoded protein is CASSSLGGGYTF.

The chain is built from TRBV4-1 and TRBJ2-7; 8 positions match TRBD1. The CDR3 is 14 amino acids. Germline V gene lookup returns CDR1 MGHRA and CDR2 YSYEKL. Trimming at V came to 6 bases and at J to 5 bases, leaving 9 bases not matched to a gene. CDR3 DNA sequence: TGCGCCAGCAGTGGATCGGGACAGGCAAACGAGCAGTACTTC. Its protein product is CASSGSGQANEQYF.

This clone has just one count. The gene calls are TRBV5-4 and TRBJ1-2, with 7 bases fitting TRBD1. Germline CDR1 and CDR2: SGHNT and YYREEE (reference sequence). V was pared by 5 bases and J by 7 bases, with 8 bases of the junction left unmatched. The CDR3 has 13 residues. The CDR3 nucleotides are TGTGCCAGCAGATACCCAGGACAGGCTGGCTACACCTTC. Translation gives CASRYPGQAGYTF.

The V and J genes are TRBV10-2 and TRBJ1-4, with TRBD1 identical over 7 bases. Germline V gives CDR1 WSHSY, CDR2 SAAADI. The length of the CDR3 is 13 residues. V dropped 6 bases and J dropped 8; count of bases not matched to a gene: 6. The CDR3 DNA is TGCGCCAGCAGCCCAGGGGGTCGCGAAAAACTGTTTTTT. Its protein product is CASSPGGREKLFF.

The J gene is TRBJ2-3, the V gene TRBV7-9; D unresolved. This CDR3 comprises 12 residues. V lost 5 bases, J lost 6 bases, and 9 bases lay in between. Germline V gives CDR1 SEHNR, CDR2 FQNEAQ (reference sequence). The CDR3 coding sequence is TGTGCCAGCAGCCCCTACATCGATACGCAGTATTTT. Encoded protein: CASSPYIDTQYF.

As regards this clone: Other nucleotide sequences from this sample produce the same CDR3. CDR3 coding DNA: TGTGCCAGCAGCTTAGGGGCATACGAGCAGTACTTC. Its protein is CASSLGAYEQYF. The genes are TRBV7-9 and TRBJ2-7; D unresolved. The CDR3 covers 12 residues. The germline gives CDR1 SEHNR, CDR2 FQNEAQ (reference sequence). With 1 base removed from V and 4 bases from J, the gap between germline ends came to 5 bases.